This T cell receptor beta chain was identified in a study of radiation and T cells in renal cell carcinoma. Libraries were prepared by immunoSEQ multiplex PCR; TCRdb keeps only in-frame clonotypes and omits some of them. The data hold more than 95,000 clones, with 82% observed a single time. As to this clone: Its specificity is unknown.

Overall study findings and caveats: In blood, top tumor clones expanded by 2 weeks, shrinking by 4.

The V end was cut by 1 base, the J end by 6 bases, with 12 bases between. Per the germline V gene, CDR1 is SGHAT and CDR2 is FQNNGV. The CDR3 sequence is 14 residues long. Time point denoted: baseline pretreatment blood. Treatment indicated: 15 Gy SBRT to primary tumor, nephrectomy 4 weeks later. Serial blood draws occurred at baseline and 2 and 4 weeks post-SBRT. This chain links TRBV11-2 with TRBJ1-2, with a tentative D call TRBD1 (5 bases). Sequencing used blood, obtained from a patient whose treatment included radiotherapy and nephrectomy. This sequence was found in an older woman with renal cell carcinoma. Written as DNA, the CDR3 is TGTGCCAGCAGCTTAGTCGGCAGGGTCCATGGCTACACCTTC. Translation: CASSLVGRVHGYTF. The full variable domain, with the rest looked up from reference TRBV11-2 and TRBJ1-2, is EAGVAQSPRYKIIEKRQSVAFWCNPISGHATLYWYQQILGQGPKLLIQFQNNGVVDDSQLPKDRFSAERLKGVDSTLKIQPAKLEDSAVYLCASSLVGRVHGYTFGSGTRLTVV.